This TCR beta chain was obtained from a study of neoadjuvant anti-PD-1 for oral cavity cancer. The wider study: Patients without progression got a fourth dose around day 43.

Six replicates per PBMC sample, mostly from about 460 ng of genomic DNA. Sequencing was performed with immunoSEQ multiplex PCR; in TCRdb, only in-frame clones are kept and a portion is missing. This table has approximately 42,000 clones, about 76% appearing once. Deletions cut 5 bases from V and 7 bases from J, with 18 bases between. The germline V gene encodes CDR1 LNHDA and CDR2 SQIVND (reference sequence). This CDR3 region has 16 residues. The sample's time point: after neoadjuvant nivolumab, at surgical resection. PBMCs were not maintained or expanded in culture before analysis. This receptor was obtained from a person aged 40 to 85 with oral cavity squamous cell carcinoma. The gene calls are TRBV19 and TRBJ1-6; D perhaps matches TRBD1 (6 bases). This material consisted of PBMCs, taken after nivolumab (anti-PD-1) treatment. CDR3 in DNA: TGTGCCAGTAGTGCTACGATACAGGGTCGGAATTCACCCCTCCACTTT. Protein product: CASSATIQGRNSPLHF.